This T cell receptor (beta chain) was observed in a study of blood T cell repertoires in COVID-19. Seattle participants joined during active infection and were tracked over time. Study processing details: Nucleated cell counts were estimated from reference gene primer amplification. Method: immunoSEQ multiplex PCR; TCRdb's copy keeps in-frame clones and lacks some. That table is the source of V, J and clone size, and D and trimming were worked out from the DNA. The sample carries roughly 180,000 clones, approximately 85% recorded once. This CDR3 has 13 residues. V lost 0 bases, J lost 8 bases, and 11 bases lay in between. Germline V gene lookup returns CDR1 GTSNPN and CDR2 SVGIG (reference sequence).

The chain is built from TRBV30 and TRBJ2-1; TRBD1 is a possible D gene (5 bases). This receptor was identified in a woman aged 45-65 years with COVID-19, enrolled during active disease. Sequenced: peripheral blood. CDR3 sequence (DNA): TGTGCCTGGAGTGTAGGCAGGGCCGATGAGCAGTTCTTC. This encodes CAWSVGRADEQFF. The whole variable domain, filled in from reference TRBV30 and TRBJ2-1, reads SQTIHQWPATLVQPVGSPLSLECTVEGTSNPNLYWYRQAAGRGLQLLFYSVGIGQISSEVPQNLSASRPQDRQFILSSKKLLLSDSGFYLCAWSVGRADEQFFGPGTRLTVL.